The next 4 T cell receptor beta chains were all read from a single sample in a study of shared clonotypes between healthy human individuals. Using immunoSEQ multiplex PCR, the repertoire was profiled, and TCRdb retains in-frame clones only, with some absent. Of under 1,100,000 clones in the sample, approximately 80% were seen once. The sequenced sample consisted of memory CD4+ T cells from PBMCs. As for subset: CD45RA-negative fraction. These receptors all come from a man between 18 and 35 years old in good health. Some clones in this sample may be carry-over from other donors' samples.

The chain recombines TRBV2 with TRBJ1-5; 9 positions match TRBD1. The trim removed 6 bases at V and 7 bases at J, leaving 7 bases unmatched. The CDR3 totals 14 residues. Germline CDR1 and CDR2: SNHLY and FYNNEI. DNA for the CDR3: TGTGCCAGCAGGGTGGACAGGGGAGACCAGCCCCAGCATTTT. This gives the protein CASRVDRGDQPQHF.

Many counts were recorded for this clone. The chain couples TRBV6-6 to TRBJ1-5, with D maybe TRBD1 (6 bases). Germline lookup yields CDR1 MNHNY and CDR2 SVGAGI (reference sequence). V lost 6 bases, J lost 2 bases, and 17 bases lay in between. The CDR3 has 16 residues. CDR3 loop: CASSLLRGGGNQPQHF. CDR3 coding DNA: TGTGCCAGCAGCCTACTCAGGGGAGGAGGCAATCAGCCCCAGCATTTT.

The sample holds a few counts of this clone. The chain carries TRBV9 and TRBJ1-1, with no clear D. V shed 4 bases and J shed 3 bases, with 10 bases lying between them. The CDR3 loop spans 13 amino acids. The germline V gene encodes CDR1 SGDLS and CDR2 YYNGEE. The CDR3 DNA reads as TGTGCCAGCAGCCCTATCGGAGACACTGAAGCTTTCTTT. Protein product: CASSPIGDTEAFF. The full variable domain, its missing parts supplied by reference TRBV9 and TRBJ1-1, is DSGVTQTPKHLITATGQRVTLRCSPRSGDLSVYWYQQSLDQGLQFLIQYYNGEERAKGNILERFSAQQFPDLHSELNLSSLELGDSALYFCASSPIGDTEAFFGQGTRLTVV.

This clone was counted a single time. A much larger clone differs by one base, so this may be a read error. V and J are TRBV4-1 and TRBJ1-1; TRBD1 matches at 8 bases. CDR1 MGHRA and CDR2 YSYEKL come from the germline V gene. The length of the CDR3 is 15 residues. This chain's CDR3 is CAGSQVGTGNTEAFF. CDR3 DNA: TGCGCCGGCAGCCAAGTCGGGACAGGGAACACTGAAGCTTTCTTT.